This TCR beta chain appears in the sequencing data of a study of human T cells and chemical hapten exposure. The wider study: Mainly, slight library volume differences in the pool made TCR yields vary. Study-level points and caveats: In the PT1 data, expanded TCR counts showed a positive correlation with patch test score. Counts of TCRs above 1 in 1000 frequency stayed unchanged with DPC sensitization.

Germline V gene sequence: CDR1 MDHEN, CDR2 SYDVKM. V trimming: 6 bases; J trimming: 11 bases; junction bases outside the gene matches: 13. The CDR3 runs 14 residues. The time point is: patch test 1, 2 weeks after DPC sensitization. Sample treatment: therapeutic diphenylcyclopropenone sensitization with weekly scalp DPC. Patches went on only after blood had been drawn each time. Of note for this clonotype: The antigen remains undetermined. This may be a read error, as it is one base from a much larger clone.

A single record per CDR3 protein comes from TCRdb applying MiXCR to the RACE reads. This sample has tens of thousands of distinct CDR3 sequences, with 9.3% found just once. This receptor was obtained from a woman between 50 and 59 years old with alopecia areata. Some clones in this sample may be carry-over from other donors' samples. The chain has TRBV28 and TRBJ1-3; 7 positions agree with TRBD1. The sequences come from whole blood, collected in connection with sensitization to the hapten diphenylcyclopropenone (DPC). The CDR3 reads CASRGDRLFSSIYF. The CDR3 bases are TGTGCCAGCAGGGGGGACAGACTGTTTTCCTCCATATATTTT.